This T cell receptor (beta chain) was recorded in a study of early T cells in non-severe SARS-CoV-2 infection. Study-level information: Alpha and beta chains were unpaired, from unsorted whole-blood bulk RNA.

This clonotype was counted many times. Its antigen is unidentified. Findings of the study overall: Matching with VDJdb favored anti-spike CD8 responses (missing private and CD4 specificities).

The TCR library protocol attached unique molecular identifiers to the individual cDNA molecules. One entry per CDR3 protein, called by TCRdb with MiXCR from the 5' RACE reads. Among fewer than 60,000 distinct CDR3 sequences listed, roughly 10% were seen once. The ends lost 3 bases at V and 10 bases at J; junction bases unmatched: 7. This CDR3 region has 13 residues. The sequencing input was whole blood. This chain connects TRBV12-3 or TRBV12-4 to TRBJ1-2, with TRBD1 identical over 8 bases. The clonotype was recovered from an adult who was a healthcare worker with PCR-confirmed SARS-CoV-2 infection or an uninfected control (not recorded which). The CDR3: CASSLGQGAYYTF. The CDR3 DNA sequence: TGTGCCAGCAGTTTGGGGCAGGGGGCATACTACACCTTC.